These 3 T cell receptor beta chains share one sample of origin, sequenced in a study of shared clonotypes between healthy human individuals. Some clones are missing from TCRdb's copy, which holds only in-frame ones; the method was immunoSEQ multiplex PCR. Of around 2.1 million clones in the sample, about 93% were seen once. CD45RO negativity and positive selection for CCR7 defined naive CD8 cells, a population that excluded terminally differentiated effector memory CD45RA+ cells. Sequencing used naive CD8+ T cells from PBMCs. The receptors were gathered from a young man in good health. Some clones in this sample may be carry-over from other donors' samples.

The chain couples TRBV6-1 to TRBJ2-7; perhaps TRBD2 as D (5 bases). The germline gives CDR1 MNHNS, CDR2 SASEGT. V dropped 6 bases and J dropped 2 bases, with 14 bases sitting between them. CDR3 size: 14 residues. The CDR3 loop is CASSLREITYEQYF. In DNA, the CDR3 is TGTGCCAGCAGCCTCCGGGAAATCACCTACGAGCAGTACTTC.

This chain connects TRBV5-6 to TRBJ2-6; no reliable D call. In germline, CDR1 is SGHDT, CDR2 YYEEEE. The CDR3 consists of 16 residues. Trimming pared 4 bases from V and 2 bases from J, leaving 13 bases between. The CDR3: CASSRETEPGANVLTF. Here the CDR3 DNA reads TGTGCCAGCAGCCGAGAAACAGAGCCTGGGGCCAACGTCCTGACTTTC.

The chain joins TRBV28 to TRBJ2-7, with D possibly TRBD2 on 6 matching bases. Trimming took off 5 bases at V and 4 bases at J, with 21 bases between the two ends. Germline loops: CDR1 MDHEN, CDR2 SYDVKM. The CDR3 has 16 amino acids. CDR3 loop: CASSPPRGSGLYEQYF. The CDR3 DNA is TGTGCCAGCAGTCCCCCCCGGGGTAGCGGACTTTACGAGCAGTACTTC.